This TCR beta chain was sequenced for a study of shared clonotypes between healthy human individuals. Regarding the study as a whole: Genetic and exposure-history diversity was limited by the small donor number. Tissues were not sampled, only blood, and their repertoires likely differ.

The V gene lost 2 bases and the J gene lost 8 bases, with 14 bases spanning the gap. Per germline, CDR1 SGHDT and CDR2 YYEEEE. The CDR3 has 14 residues. As defined, naive CD8 cells were CD45RO-negative and positively selected for CCR7, with terminally differentiated effector memory CD45RA+ cells excluded. Deep-level settings were used for running the assay. TCRdb keeps only in-frame clones here, not all; method: immunoSEQ multiplex PCR. Among some 2.1 million clones listed, 93% were seen once. About this clone itself: The antigen remains unidentified.

V gene TRBV5-6 combines with J gene TRBJ2-1, with D maybe TRBD1 (5 bases). The sequencing input was naive CD8+ T cells from PBMCs. This TCR came from a man between 18 and 35 years old in good health. Some clones in this sample may be carry-over from other donors' samples. The DNA for the CDR3 is TGTGCCAGCAGCTTTGGCCCCCAGGGCGATGAGCAGTTCTTC. It is translated as CASSFGPQGDEQFF.